This T cell receptor (beta chain) was profiled in a study of blood T cell repertoires in COVID-19. The overall study: Acute and convalescent COVID-19 specimens originated in the United States, Italy and Spain. T cells, B-cell-depleted T cells, or PBMCs provided the cDNA or gDNA that served as material.

The CDR3 length is 14 residues. The germline V gene has CDR1 KGHSH and CDR2 LQKENI. J was trimmed by 4 bases and V by 5 bases; bases with no gene match: 3. Original processing methods: Reference gene primer amplification yielded estimated nucleated cell counts. The repertoire was sequenced with immunoSEQ multiplex PCR; TCRdb's copy has only in-frame clones and lacks some. Clone size and V and J calls were adopted from that table, with D and trimming inferred from the DNA. The sample carries under 450,000 clones, 81% recorded once. The TCR was taken from a human donor with acute or convalescent COVID-19. The donor label of this sample is uncertain. The rearrangement links TRBV18 to TRBJ1-5; 9 positions agree with TRBD1. Material for sequencing was peripheral blood. CDR3 in DNA: TGTGCCAGCTCAACTGGGACAGGGAATCAGCCCCAGCATTTT. As protein: CASSTGTGNQPQHF.